Listed below are T cell receptor beta chains from one sample, sequenced in a study of prognosis after radiotherapy for stage I lung cancer. A single record per CDR3 protein comes from TCRdb applying MiXCR to the multiplex PCR reads. The repertoire consists of more than 9,500 distinct CDR3 sequences, with about 51% occurring once and the leading ten covering roughly 19%. Specimen: PBMCs, collected before or after stereotactic body radiation therapy (not recorded which). These receptors originate from a donor of 50 years or more with non-small cell lung cancer. Each CDR3 is given with its conserved first and last residue. Fields, in order: CDR3 protein, CDR3 DNA, J gene, D gene, clone size, V gene. The D gene is left open where the match is weak. Only some rows state a clone size, as once, few, many or a class for expanded clones.

CASRSVRTERPNYGYTF	TGTGCCAGCAGATCAGTCAGGACAGAGAGACCTAACTATGGCTACACCTTC	TRBJ1-2	-	many	TRBV3-1
CASSSPGTGNTEAFF	TGCGCCAGCAGCTCCCCCGGGACAGGGAACACTGAAGCTTTCTTT	TRBJ1-1	TRBD1	medium-sized	TRBV5-1
CASSPTGQNNYGYTF	TGTGCCAGCAGCCCTACCGGACAGAATAACTATGGCTACACCTTC	TRBJ1-2	-	-	TRBV12-3/TRBV12-4
CASSLDLTNSYEQYF	TGTGCCAGCAGCTTGGATCTAACTAACTCCTACGAGCAGTACTTC	TRBJ2-7	-	medium-sized	TRBV5-6
CASRGDGQPQHF	TGTGCCAGCAGGGGGGATGGTCAGCCCCAGCATTTT	TRBJ1-5	-	-	TRBV12-3/TRBV12-4
CASSYGQSPPYEQYF	TGTGCCAGCAGTTACGGTCAGAGTCCTCCCTACGAGCAGTACTTC	TRBJ2-7	-	-	TRBV6-5
CASSERDRRSIWGGYTF	TGTGCCAGCAGTGAACGGGACAGGCGTTCGATTTGGGGTGGCTACACCTTC	TRBJ1-2	TRBD1	-	TRBV28
CASSRAEETQYF	TGTGCCAGCAGCCGGGCGGAAGAGACCCAGTACTTC	TRBJ2-5	-	many	TRBV3-1
CSVEVPARSNYGYTF	TGCAGCGTTGAAGTCCCTGCCAGGTCTAACTATGGCTACACCTTC	TRBJ1-2	-	many	TRBV29-1
CASSQLGPSSGNTIYF	TGTGCCAGCAGCCAACTGGGGCCAAGCTCTGGAAACACCATATATTTT	TRBJ1-3	-	many	TRBV14
CASSQVFYEQYF	TGTGCCAGCAGCCAAGTCTTTTACGAGCAGTACTTC	TRBJ2-7	-	medium-sized	TRBV3-1